This entry lists 25 T cell receptor beta chains sequenced from one sample in a study of cytomegalovirus exposure and HLA in healthy donors. Use of 60 Vbeta and 13 Jbeta primers characterized the PCR. TCRdb keeps only in-frame clones here, not all; method: immunoSEQ multiplex PCR. Of 110,000 to 150,000 clones listed, 9.7% are singletons. Material: PBMCs. These receptors were collected from a man aged 50 to 60 in good health and CMV-seronegative.

The CDR3 region is CASSSWGQLNTGELFF. The CDR3 nucleotides read TGTGCCAGCAGTTCCTGGGGACAGTTAAACACCGGGGAGCTGTTTTTT. The V call is TRBV6-6, the J call TRBJ2-2, with 7 bases that match TRBD1. Germline CDR1 and CDR2: MNHNY and SVGAGI (reference sequence). There are 16 residues in the CDR3. Trimming removed 4 bases from V and 2 bases from J; junction bases left unmatched: 7.

A word on this clone: A read error may account for a junction end that differs from germline. The chain joins TRBV7-7 to TRBJ2-3; 10 bases match TRBD1. This CDR3 comprises 17 residues. In germline, CDR1 is SSHAT, CDR2 FNYEAQ (reference sequence). In nucleotides, the CDR3 is TGTGCTAGCAGCCAGAGGGGACAGGGGATAAGCACAGATACGCAGTATTTT. Protein product: CASSQRGQGISTDTQYF.

V is TRBV30 and J is TRBJ1-3; no clear D gene. V was clipped by 4 bases and J by 10 bases, with 17 bases between them. Per the germline V gene, CDR1 is GTSNPN and CDR2 is SVGIG (reference sequence). The CDR3 spans 13 residues. The CDR3 DNA reads TGTGCCTGGAAACGGGAGACGATTTCGACCATATATTTT. Protein: CAWKRETISTIYF.

The rearrangement joins TRBV4-2 to TRBJ2-7, with 7 bases fitting TRBD2. Germline trimming cut 0 bases from V and 2 bases from J; bases unmatched to any gene: 4. CDR1 LGHNA and CDR2 YNFKEQ come from the germline V gene. The CDR3 spans 15 residues. The DNA of the CDR3 is TGTGCCAGCAGCCAAGAGGTGGGGGGGACCTACGAGCAGTACTTC. Its translation is CASSQEVGGTYEQYF.

This clone turned up a few times. The rearrangement links TRBV9 to TRBJ2-5, with 7 nucleotides matching TRBD1. The CDR3 length is 15 residues. The V and J ends lost 3 bases and 4 bases, in that order; junction bases with no gene match: 9. CDR1 SGDLS and CDR2 YYNGEE come from the germline V gene. In DNA, the CDR3 is TGTGCCAGCAGCGCGGTCCCGGACAGGAGAGAGACCCAGTACTTC. Protein sequence: CASSAVPDRRETQYF.

This clone was found a few times. V usage is TRBV12-5 and J usage is TRBJ1-5, with TRBD1 as a possible D gene (6 bases). V dropped 0 bases and J dropped 2 bases, with 14 bases sitting between them. In germline, CDR1 is LGHNT, CDR2 FRNRAP. This CDR3 is built from 17 residues. CDR3 in amino acids: CASGLVRGGQGNQPQHF. The CDR3 coding sequence is TGTGCTAGTGGTTTGGTACGGGGGGGGCAGGGCAATCAGCCCCAGCATTTT.

Only a few counts were recorded for this clone. The chain has TRBV9 and TRBJ2-1, with D maybe TRBD2 (6 bases). The V and J ends lost 9 bases and 3 bases respectively, with 13 bases between them. Germline values: CDR1 SGDLS, CDR2 YYNGEE. The CDR3 contains 13 residues. The CDR3 reads CATPWRDYNEQFF. The CDR3 coding sequence is TGTGCCACCCCATGGCGGGACTACAATGAGCAGTTCTTC.

The chain carries TRBV7-9 and TRBJ1-4; the match to TRBD1 covers 9 bases. J was trimmed by 5 bases and V by 6 bases; bases with no gene match: 7. This CDR3 region has 15 residues. Germline loops: CDR1 SEHNR, CDR2 FQNEAQ (reference sequence). CDR3 bases: TGTGCCAGCAGACTACAGGGGGCTGGCAATGAAAAACTGTTTTTT. Translated: CASRLQGAGNEKLFF.

This clone turned up a few times. The rearrangement uses TRBV11-3 and TRBJ1-3; D is possibly TRBD1 (5 bases). Germline V CDR1 and CDR2: SGHNT, YENEEA. The CDR3 totals 14 residues. V was pared by 8 bases and J by 0 bases, with 11 bases between. The CDR3 spells CASAKGASGNTIYF. Here the CDR3 DNA reads TGTGCCAGCGCGAAAGGGGCCTCTGGAAACACCATATATTTT.

The V call is TRBV30, the J call TRBJ1-1, with D possibly matching TRBD1 (6 bases). V lost 2 bases and J lost 3, with 25 bases in between. The CDR3 covers 18 residues. The germline CDR1 and CDR2 sequences are GTSNPN and SVGIG (reference sequence). CDR3 loop: CAWSPLHSGTITDTEAFF. As DNA, the CDR3 is TGTGCCTGGAGTCCCCTCCACTCCGGGACAATAACGGACACTGAAGCTTTCTTT.

Of note for this clone: This CDR3 is missing its conserved last phenylalanine or tryptophan, likely due to a read error. The chain has TRBV30 and TRBJ2-7; 9 nucleotides align to TRBD2. Germline V lookup: CDR1 GTSNPN, CDR2 SVGIG (reference sequence). The CDR3 loop spans 15 amino acids. V shed 2 bases and J 4 bases; nucleotides not matched to a gene: 9. CDR3 sequence (DNA): TGTGCCTGGAGTTCCCCGCGGGAGGGCCCATACGAGCAGTACTTA. This translates into CAWSSPREGPYEQYL.

This clone was counted a few times. The genes are TRBV28 and TRBJ2-5, with TRBD2 matching 10 bases. The CDR3 contains 16 residues. Germline V lookup: CDR1 MDHEN, CDR2 SYDVKM. The V gene end was trimmed by 6 bases and the J gene end by 5 bases; junction bases not matched to a gene: 12. The CDR3 loop reads CASRGGASGREETQYF. CDR3 sequence (DNA): TGTGCCAGCAGGGGGGGTGCTAGCGGGAGAGAGGAGACCCAGTACTTC.

The chain is built from TRBV4-2 and TRBJ2-5; 9 bases map to TRBD2. Germline CDR1 and CDR2: LGHNA and YNFKEQ. CDR3 length: 16 residues. The V segment lost 1 base and the J segment 4 bases; nucleotides outside the gene matches: 7. CDR3 sequence: CASSQVGGGAGETQYF. CDR3 sequence (DNA): TGTGCCAGCAGCCAAGTCGGCGGGGGGGCCGGAGAGACCCAGTACTTC.

There are a few counts of this clone. CDR3 protein: CASSRTSGQETQYF. DNA of the CDR3: TGTGCCAGCAGTCGGACTAGCGGACAAGAGACCCAGTACTTC. The chain couples TRBV28 to TRBJ2-5; 10 bases map to TRBD2. V trimming: 5 bases; J trimming: 2 bases; junction bases outside the gene matches: 2. The CDR3 covers 14 residues. From germline, CDR1 is MDHEN and CDR2 SYDVKM. Together with reference TRBV28 and TRBJ2-5, the CDR3 gives the full variable domain: DVKVTQSSRYLVKRTGEKVFLECVQDMDHENMFWYRQDPGLGLRLIYFSYDVKMKEKGDIPEGYSVSREKKERFSLILESASTNQTSMYLCASSRTSGQETQYFGPGTRLLVL.

V gene TRBV4-2 combines with J gene TRBJ1-5, with D perhaps TRBD1 (6 bases). Germline loops: CDR1 LGHNA, CDR2 YNFKEQ. V lost 3 bases and J lost 7, with 19 bases in between. The CDR3 is made up of 16 amino acids. As DNA, the CDR3 is TGTGCCAGCAGCCACCCCTCAGCGGACAGATCCCAGCCCCAGCATTTT. Translated: CASSHPSADRSQPQHF.

This clone has just a few counts. The chain combines TRBV5-1 with TRBJ2-7, with TRBD1 identical over 11 bases. CDR1 SGHRS and CDR2 YFSETQ come from the germline V gene. The V gene end was trimmed by 4 bases and the J gene end by 5 bases; junction bases not matched to a gene: 17. The CDR3 extends over 18 amino acids. The CDR3 DNA reads TGCGCCAGCAGCGCACGGGACAGGGGGGCGGGCCCACCGGACGAGCAGTACTTC. It yields the protein CASSARDRGAGPPDEQYF.

The chain combines TRBV6-6 with TRBJ2-7; 7 nucleotides agree with TRBD2. Unmatched junction bases numbered 10, after V lost 6 bases and J lost 2 bases. Per germline, CDR1 MNHNY and CDR2 SVGAGI (reference sequence). This CDR3 is 15 amino acids long. The CDR3 protein is CASSPGGSIAYEQYF. Written as DNA, the CDR3 is TGTGCCAGCAGCCCGGGGGGTTCTATCGCCTACGAGCAGTACTTC.

This clone was detected a few times. The V and J genes are TRBV28 and TRBJ2-3; 7 bases map to TRBD2. V lost 5 bases, J lost 4 bases, and 6 bases stayed unmatched. Germline CDR1 MDHEN, CDR2 SYDVKM. The CDR3 is made up of 14 amino acids. The CDR3 sequence is CASSGGEFADTQYF. For the CDR3, the DNA is TGTGCCAGCAGTGGGGGGGAGTTCGCAGATACGCAGTATTTT. Supplemented by reference TRBV28 and TRBJ2-3, the full variable domain reads DVKVTQSSRYLVKRTGEKVFLECVQDMDHENMFWYRQDPGLGLRLIYFSYDVKMKEKGDIPEGYSVSREKKERFSLILESASTNQTSMYLCASSGGEFADTQYFGPGTRLTVL.

CDR3 nucleotides: TGTGCCAGCTCACTGGGACAGGGAAGCGGGAGGTCCTACAATGAGCAGTTCTTC. It encodes CASSLGQGSGRSYNEQFF. The gene calls are TRBV18 and TRBJ2-1; D could derive from TRBD1 or TRBD2 (9 bases each). CDR1 and CDR2 from the germline V gene are KGHSH and LQKENI. Trimming cost V 4 bases and J 1 base, with 20 bases left between them. The CDR3 has 18 residues.

The chain employs TRBV7-8 and TRBJ2-2; TRBD2 matches at 7 bases. J gave up 5 bases and V 7 bases, and 4 bases lay outside the gene matches. The CDR3 totals 13 residues. Germline V CDR1 and CDR2: SGHVS, FQNEAQ. Here the CDR3 reads CASTLGGTGELFF. CDR3 DNA sequence: TGTGCCAGCACCCTGGGGGGGACCGGGGAGCTGTTTTTT.

This clone was found a few times. V usage is TRBV6-4 and J usage is TRBJ2-3, with 7 bases aligning to TRBD2. The CDR3 runs to 16 residues. V lost 6 bases, J lost 1 base, and 10 bases stayed unmatched. The germline V gene has CDR1 MRHNA and CDR2 SNTAGT. The CDR3 spells CASSPSDAGGTDTQYF. The DNA of the CDR3 is TGTGCCAGCAGCCCCTCGGATGCGGGGGGCACAGATACGCAGTATTTT.

The CDR3 DNA is TGTGCCATCAGTGAGTCACTACAGGGGGGTAGGGCTGAAGCTTTCTTT. It specifies CAISESLQGGRAEAFF. V is TRBV10-3 and J is TRBJ1-1; 8 positions match TRBD1. The CDR3 has 16 amino acids. V shed 0 bases, J shed 6 bases, and the junction held 9 bases outside the gene matches. Germline CDR1 is ENHRY and CDR2 is SYGVKD.

V usage is TRBV14 and J usage is TRBJ2-5; TRBD2 matches 12 bases. J was trimmed by 2 bases and V by 5 bases; bases with no gene match: 9. The germline V gene has CDR1 SGHDN and CDR2 FVKESK. CDR3 size: 17 residues. This CDR3 reads CASSVGLAGFVQETQYF. CDR3 DNA sequence: TGTGCCAGCAGCGTCGGACTAGCGGGATTCGTACAAGAGACCCAGTACTTC.

The V gene is TRBV7-6, the J gene TRBJ1-4; 7 nucleotides line up with TRBD1. This CDR3 is built from 16 residues. J was trimmed by 7 bases and V by 1 base; bases with no gene match: 9. Germline CDR1 reads SGHVS; CDR2 reads FNYEAQ. The CDR3 coding sequence is TGTGCCAGCAGCTTAGTCAAGGAGGGGGCGAGTGAAAAACTGTTTTTT. Encoded protein: CASSLVKEGASEKLFF.

J is TRBJ1-1 and V is TRBV7-9; TRBD1 aligns across 7 bases. The CDR3 runs to 17 residues. Unmatched junction bases numbered 13, after V lost 2 bases and J lost 4 bases. Germline V CDR1 and CDR2: SEHNR, FQNEAQ (reference sequence). The CDR3: CASSLLRQGWDTTEAFF. CDR3 sequence (DNA): TGTGCCAGCAGCTTACTAAGACAGGGATGGGATACCACTGAAGCTTTCTTT.